Presented here are 9 T cell receptor beta chains from one specimen sequenced in a study of shared clonotypes between healthy human individuals (dated by TCRdb to about 2020). To prepare the library, the immunoSEQ multiplex PCR assay was applied. Held by TCRdb, this immuneACCESS table contains in-frame sequences only and omits some clones. Under half of the omission traces to an unresolved V gene where checked; the cause of the rest is unknown. The sample includes about 2 million clones, with 85% to 95% observed a single time. About 0.13% of the sample belongs to the ten largest clones. The source material was naive CD4+ T cells sorted from blood. The sample's cell subset or site label, in plain terms: CD45RA+ positively selected. The receptor source for this set is a man between 18 and 29 years old in good health.

The J gene is TRBJ2-5, the V gene TRBV30, with D possibly being TRBD1 or TRBD2 (6 bases each). CDR3 length equals 15 residues. Germline CDR1 reads GTSNPN; CDR2 reads SVGIG (reference sequence). The V gene lost 0 bases and the J gene lost 5 bases, with 16 bases spanning the gap. CDR3 protein: CAWSVQGGGRETQYF. The CDR3 DNA sequence: TGTGCCTGGAGTGTACAGGGAGGAGGGAGGGAGACCCAGTACTTC.

The chain joins TRBV6-5 to TRBJ2-7; 7 bases agree with TRBD1. The ends lost 2 bases at V and 2 bases at J; junction bases unmatched: 6. Germline-derived CDR1 and CDR2 are MNHEY and SVGAGI. The CDR3 length is 15 residues. CDR3 DNA: TGTGCCAGCAGTTACGGCCAGGGGGAGCCCTACGAGCAGTACTTC. This codes for CASSYGQGEPYEQYF.

Details on this clone: Other DNA sequences of this sample code for an identical CDR3. This chain connects TRBV11-2 to TRBJ1-4, with D uncertain. Germline CDR1 reads SGHAT; CDR2 reads FQNNGV. The CDR3 spans 13 residues. Trimming stripped 3 bases from V and 8 bases from J, with 10 bases between. The CDR3 spells CASSFRVGEKLFF. The CDR3 DNA is TGTGCCAGCAGCTTCCGGGTTGGAGAAAAACTGTTTTTT.

The genes are TRBV7-2 and TRBJ2-3; D is unresolved. V shed 5 bases and J shed 2 bases, with 14 bases lying between them. The CDR3 sequence is 15 residues long. CDR1 and CDR2 (germline): SGHTA, FQGNSA. In nucleotides, the CDR3 is TGTGCCAGCAGCACCAGCGTGCTGATCACAGATACGCAGTATTTT. This codes for CASSTSVLITDTQYF.

The gene calls are TRBV4-1 and TRBJ2-7; D gene unclear. V lost 1 base and J lost 0, with 10 bases in between. The CDR3 is 15 amino acids. CDR1 is MGHRA and CDR2 is YSYEKL in the germline V gene. The CDR3 protein is CASSQGAGPSYEQYF. The CDR3 DNA reads TGCGCCAGCAGCCAAGGAGCCGGCCCCTCCTACGAGCAGTACTTC.

The CDR3 is CASSLAGGAQETQYF. The CDR3 nucleotides read TGTGCCAGCAGCTTGGCTGGTGGGGCCCAAGAGACCCAGTACTTC. This chain connects TRBV5-8 to TRBJ2-5, with D possibly matching TRBD1 (5 bases). Trimming removed 0 bases at V and 1 base at J, with 10 bases between. This CDR3 is built from 15 residues. CDR1 is SGHTS and CDR2 is YDEGEE in the germline V gene.

The gene calls are TRBV2 and TRBJ1-1, with D maybe TRBD1 (6 bases). There are 15 residues in the CDR3. CDR1 SNHLY and CDR2 FYNNEI come from the germline V gene. The V end was cut by 4 bases, the J end by 0 bases, with 12 bases between. The CDR3 region is CASSAGQHMNTEAFF. The DNA for the CDR3 is TGTGCCAGCAGTGCCGGACAGCACATGAACACTGAAGCTTTCTTT.

Remarks on this clone: The identical CDR3 is also encoded by other nucleotide sequences in the sample. The chain carries TRBV6-5 and TRBJ1-6; D unclear. Germline-derived CDR1 and CDR2 are MNHEY and SVGAGI. CDR3 size: 14 residues. The V gene lost 8 bases and the J gene lost 0 bases, with 8 bases spanning the gap. The CDR3 sequence is CASCRSSYNSPLHF. The CDR3 coding sequence is TGTGCCAGCTGCCGGTCCTCCTATAATTCACCCCTCCACTTT.

The chain employs TRBV5-8 and TRBJ2-7, with 8 bases identical to TRBD2. CDR3 length: 19 residues. CDR1 and CDR2 (germline): SGHTS, YDEGEE. After removal of 4 bases from V and 2 bases from J, the junction contained 20 bases not matched to a gene. CDR3 protein: CASSLDRGGPSSRTYEQYF. DNA for the CDR3: TGTGCCAGCAGCCTGGATCGGGGGGGACCATCTTCACGTACCTACGAGCAGTACTTC.